The 19 T cell receptor beta chains in this list originate from one sample, sequenced in a study of blood T cell repertoires in COVID-19. The protocol was immunoSEQ multiplex PCR, while the TCRdb copy is restricted to in-frame clones and leaves out a portion. The sample includes 90,000 or so clones, around 90% seen only once; the top ten take approximately 3.6%. Material for sequencing was peripheral blood. These receptors were collected from an older woman with acute or convalescent COVID-19.

J is TRBJ2-7 and V is TRBV5-1, with 10 bases matching TRBD1. The CDR3 spans 16 residues. Trimming at V came to 0 bases and at J to 3 bases, leaving 6 bases not matched to a gene. Looked up from germline, CDR1 is SGHRS and CDR2 is YFSETQ. The chain's CDR3 is CASSLDKGQGFYEQYF. As DNA, the CDR3 is TGCGCCAGCAGCTTGGACAAGGGACAGGGGTTCTACGAGCAGTACTTC.

This clone was counted between two and nine times. The chain recombines TRBV7-6 with TRBJ2-1, with D perhaps matching TRBD2 (6 bases). V lost 4 bases and J lost 6, with 16 bases in between. Germline CDR1 reads SGHVS; CDR2 reads FNYEAQ. CDR3 length equals 15 residues. CDR3 region: CASSYSTSLANEQFF. The CDR3 coding sequence is TGTGCCAGCAGCTACTCCACTAGCTTGGCCAATGAGCAGTTCTTC.

The rearrangement joins TRBV3-1 (or the pseudogene TRBV3-2) to TRBJ1-6; tentatively, D is TRBD1 (5 bases). Trimming took off 0 bases at V and 7 bases at J, with 13 bases between the two ends. CDR3 size: 16 residues. Per germline, CDR1 LGHDT and CDR2 YNNKEL (reference sequence). As DNA, the CDR3 is TGTGCCAGCAGCCAAGATACGGCCGGGGGGAATTCACCCCTCCACTTT. Translating gives CASSQDTAGGNSPLHF.

This clone turned up a few times. CDR3 bases: TGTGCCATCAGTGAAATGGTTAAGGAGACTCACTACGAGCAGTACTTC. It is translated as CAISEMVKETHYEQYF. The genes are TRBV10-3 and TRBJ2-7; D gene uncertain. Germline loops: CDR1 ENHRY, CDR2 SYGVKD. The CDR3 length is 16 residues. The ends were cut back, 3 bases at V and 3 bases at J, with 18 bases in the middle.

The chain couples TRBV11-3 to TRBJ2-1; 13 bases are shared with TRBD2. The CDR3 runs 15 residues. V dropped 3 bases and J dropped 5; count of bases not matched to a gene: 1. CDR1 SGHNT and CDR2 YENEEA come from the germline V gene. The CDR3 reads CASSLGLAGNNEQFF. The DNA of the CDR3 is TGTGCCAGCAGCTTGGGACTAGCGGGAAACAATGAGCAGTTCTTC.

V is TRBV19 and J is TRBJ1-2, with D possibly TRBD1 on 6 matching bases. The CDR3 loop spans 14 amino acids. Germline values: CDR1 LNHDA, CDR2 SQIVND (reference sequence). The V gene lost 5 bases and the J gene lost 6 bases, with 16 bases spanning the gap. CDR3 DNA: TGTGCCAGTAGTCCTCGATGGGGGGGCGATGGCTACACCTTC. This translates into CASSPRWGGDGYTF.

This clone was seen once. The chain combines TRBV3-1 (or the pseudogene TRBV3-2) with TRBJ1-6; D may be TRBD1 (6 bases). CDR3 size: 16 residues. CDR1 LGHDT and CDR2 YNNKEL come from the germline V gene (reference sequence). Trimming pared 2 bases from V and 4 bases from J, leaving 12 bases between. The CDR3 loop is CASSQTGGQYNSPLHF. CDR3 nucleotides: TGTGCCAGCAGCCAAACAGGAGGACAGTATAATTCACCCCTCCACTTT.

The chain recombines TRBV5-6 with TRBJ1-2, with a weak D call TRBD1 (5 bases). Germline V CDR1 and CDR2: SGHDT, YYEEEE. Trimming took off 0 bases at V and 4 bases at J, with 10 bases between the two ends. CDR3 length: 14 residues. CDR3 region: CASSLGPGRYGYTF. In nucleotides, the CDR3 is TGTGCCAGCAGCTTGGGGCCAGGGCGCTATGGCTACACCTTC.

The rearrangement joins TRBV6-1 to TRBJ2-1; D is unclear. The CDR3 loop spans 11 amino acids. V lost 3 bases, J lost 6 bases, and 3 bases lay in between. Germline V gene lookup returns CDR1 MNHNS and CDR2 SASEGT. The CDR3 DNA is TGTGCCAGCAGTGACGGCAATGAGCAGTTCTTC. Its protein is CASSDGNEQFF.

The chain employs TRBV19 and TRBJ2-2; TRBD1 is a possible D gene (6 bases). The V gene's germline CDR1 is LNHDA and CDR2 SQIVND (reference sequence). Deletions cut 1 base from V and 2 bases from J, with 23 bases between. This CDR3 contains 20 residues. This CDR3 reads CASSIAGTGQGGPNTGELFF. The CDR3 DNA follows: TGTGCCAGTAGTATAGCCGGAACAGGTCAAGGGGGTCCTAACACCGGGGAGCTGTTTTTT.

The gene calls are TRBV19 and TRBJ2-2, with a tentative D call TRBD1 (6 bases). This CDR3 is 16 amino acids long. V dropped 7 bases and J dropped 2 bases, with 17 bases sitting between them. The germline V gene encodes CDR1 LNHDA and CDR2 SQIVND (reference sequence). The DNA of the CDR3 is TGTGCCAGTAAGCCCGGGCAGGGGACCAACACCGGGGAGCTGTTTTTT. As protein: CASKPGQGTNTGELFF.

The gene calls are TRBV3-1 (or the pseudogene TRBV3-2) and TRBJ2-1, with 8 bases identical to TRBD2. The V and J ends lost 5 bases and 3 bases, in that order; junction bases with no gene match: 6. Germline CDR1 and CDR2: LGHDT and YNNKEL (reference sequence). This CDR3 has 15 residues. The CDR3 sequence: CASSAGGGHYNEQFF. CDR3 in DNA: TGTGCCAGCAGCGCCGGGGGGGGACACTACAATGAGCAGTTCTTC.

The chain uses TRBV6-1 and TRBJ2-7; 11 nucleotides line up with TRBD2. V lost 2 bases, J lost 6 bases, and 9 bases stayed unmatched. This CDR3 has 16 amino acids. The germline V gene encodes CDR1 MNHNS and CDR2 SASEGT. CDR3 residues: CASSEYPSGGYTEQYV. The CDR3 region has the DNA TGTGCCAGCAGTGAATACCCTAGCGGGGGGTATACCGAGCAGTACGTC.

Only a few counts were recorded for this clone. This sequence joins TRBV6-4 and TRBJ1-1, with D hard to call. V was pared by 6 bases and J by 2 bases, with 16 bases between. The CDR3 length is 15 residues. The germline gives CDR1 MRHNA, CDR2 SNTAGT. The CDR3 sequence: CASRVDGNINTEAFF. The CDR3 bases are TGTGCCAGCAGAGTGGACGGGAACATTAACACTGAAGCTTTCTTT.

The V gene is TRBV15, the J gene TRBJ1-3; D gene uncertain. V was pared by 0 bases and J by 0 bases, with 9 bases between. The CDR3 sequence is 16 residues long. Germline V lookup: CDR1 LNHNV, CDR2 YYDKDF (reference sequence). Written as DNA, the CDR3 is TGTGCCACCAGCAGAGATAAAATCAGCTCTGGAAACACCATATATTTT. Amino acid sequence: CATSRDKISSGNTIYF.

The V gene is TRBV5-6, the J gene TRBJ1-1, with TRBD1 matching 8 bases. V dropped 6 bases and J dropped 3; count of bases not matched to a gene: 7. The germline CDR1 and CDR2 sequences are SGHDT and YYEEEE. This CDR3 contains 14 residues. CDR3 sequence: CASTRQGSYTEAFF. CDR3 sequence (DNA): TGTGCCAGCACCAGACAGGGGTCGTACACTGAAGCTTTCTTT.

The J gene is TRBJ1-2, the V gene TRBV24-1, with 9 positions matching TRBD1. Germline V gene data show CDR1 as KGHDR and CDR2 as SFDVKD. The CDR3 has 14 amino acids. V was pared by 3 bases and J by 5 bases, with 3 bases of the junction left unmatched. CDR3 region: CATSDAGQGYGYTF. CDR3 in DNA: TGTGCCACCAGTGATGCGGGACAGGGTTATGGCTACACCTTC.

The CDR3 coding sequence is TGCGCCAGCAGCGTAGGACAGGGGAATTCACCCCTCCACTTT. Translating gives CASSVGQGNSPLHF. The rearrangement uses TRBV5-1 and TRBJ1-6; TRBD1 matches 9 bases. Germline CDR1 and CDR2: SGHRS and YFSETQ. Trimming removed 4 bases from V and 7 bases from J; junction bases left unmatched: 3. The CDR3 length is 14 residues.

This sequence joins TRBV19 and TRBJ2-5; D is perhaps TRBD2 (6 bases). V was trimmed by 9 bases and J by 1 base, leaving 15 bases between them. Germline CDR1 reads LNHDA; CDR2 reads SQIVND (reference sequence). The CDR3 extends over 14 amino acids. The CDR3 sequence is CARCRENAQETQYF. For the CDR3, the DNA is TGTGCCAGGTGCCGGGAGAACGCCCAAGAGACCCAGTACTTC.